Following are 10 T cell receptor beta chains from one sample sequenced in a study of blood T cell repertoires in COVID-19. Clones were read by immunoSEQ multiplex PCR, and TCRdb kept only the in-frame ones, dropping some. The sample lists around 460,000 clones, 70% to 90% occurring once. The sample was peripheral blood. The source is a man aged 18 to 29 with COVID-19, enrolled during active disease.

This clone was seen a few times. The V and J genes are TRBV27 and TRBJ1-1; 8 bases map to TRBD1. The CDR3 runs to 13 residues. Trimming at V came to 7 bases and at J to 6 bases, leaving 7 bases not matched to a gene. The germline V gene has CDR1 MNHEY and CDR2 SMNVEV (reference sequence). The CDR3 DNA reads TGTGCCAGCACCGACAGGGGACTCCCTGAAGCTTTCTTT. Residues: CASTDRGLPEAFF.

On this clone itself: Germline is not matched at one junction end, which may reflect a read error. The chain combines TRBV6-5 with TRBJ2-1; TRBD2 is a possible D gene (6 bases). The CDR3 sequence is 14 residues long. In germline, CDR1 is MNHEY, CDR2 SVGAGI. In DNA, the CDR3 is TGTGCCTGCAGAAGGGACTCCACCTACAATGAGCAGTTCTTC. Translating it yields CACRRDSTYNEQFF.

The rearrangement links TRBV19 to TRBJ1-1; D remains unclear. V was cut by 6 bases and J by 1 base, with 9 bases left in between. CDR3 size: 13 residues. Germline-derived CDR1 and CDR2 are LNHDA and SQIVND (reference sequence). The CDR3 region has the DNA TGTGCCAGTAGAGTTTTACAGAACACTGAAGCTTTCTTT. Translating it yields CASRVLQNTEAFF.

J is TRBJ2-3 and V is TRBV5-1; 12 bases line up with TRBD2. CDR3 size: 20 residues. Trimming cost V 3 bases and J 0 bases; bases outside gene matches: 14. Germline V gene lookup returns CDR1 SGHRS and CDR2 YFSETQ. The CDR3 DNA reads as TGCGCCAGCAGCTCCCAATCAGGCCTAGCGGGGGGGACTAGCACAGATACGCAGTATTTT. Translation gives CASSSQSGLAGGTSTDTQYF.

The genes are TRBV24-1 and TRBJ2-7; 12 positions agree with TRBD1. Per germline, CDR1 KGHDR and CDR2 SFDVKD. The CDR3 extends over 16 amino acids. Unmatched junction bases numbered 7, after V lost 4 bases and J lost 4 bases. This CDR3 reads CATSDTGTGGRYEQYF. CDR3 coding DNA: TGTGCCACCAGTGACACCGGGACAGGGGGCCGGTACGAGCAGTACTTC.

The chain recombines TRBV6-2 or TRBV6-3 with TRBJ1-3; TRBD1 might be the D (5 bases). The V and J ends lost 4 bases and 10 bases respectively, with 14 bases between them. The CDR3 contains 13 residues. Looked up from germline, CDR1 is MNHEY and CDR2 is SVGEGT. The CDR3: CASSSDSRGTIYF. As DNA, the CDR3 is TGTGCCAGCAGTTCCGACAGCCGGGGGACCATATATTTT.

V usage is TRBV7-9 and J usage is TRBJ2-7, with D uncertain. CDR1 is SEHNR and CDR2 is FQNEAQ in the germline V gene (reference sequence). CDR3 size: 13 residues. With 0 bases removed from V and 0 bases from J, the gap between germline ends came to 3 bases. The CDR3 region is CASSLAFSYEQYF. The CDR3 bases are TGTGCCAGCAGCTTAGCCTTCTCCTACGAGCAGTACTTC.

A remark on this clone: The same CDR3 is also encoded by other DNA sequences in this sample. The J gene is TRBJ1-1, the V gene TRBV19; 7 bases fit TRBD1. The V and J ends lost 1 base and 1 base, in that order; junction bases with no gene match: 0. The CDR3 totals 14 residues. Looked up from germline, CDR1 is LNHDA and CDR2 is SQIVND (reference sequence). The CDR3 here is CASSIGQGNTEAFF. CDR3 in DNA: TGTGCCAGTAGTATAGGACAGGGGAACACTGAAGCTTTCTTT.

The DNA for the CDR3 is TGTGCCAGCAGCGTGGGGACAGGGGACATTCAGTACTTC. This translates into CASSVGTGDIQYF. This sequence joins TRBV9 and TRBJ2-4, with 10 nucleotides matching TRBD1. This CDR3 spans 13 amino acids. Looked up from germline, CDR1 is SGDLS and CDR2 is YYNGEE. Trimming took 2 bases from V and 8 from J; bases not matched to a gene: 1.

The chain is built from TRBV27 and TRBJ2-2, with D possibly matching TRBD1 (6 bases). CDR3 size: 15 residues. Looked up from germline, CDR1 is MNHEY and CDR2 is SMNVEV (reference sequence). Trimming took 3 bases from V and 2 from J, leaving 10 bases between them. As DNA, the CDR3 is TGTGCCAGCAGTTTTGCACAGGGTAACACCGGGGAGCTGTTTTTT. Translated, it gives CASSFAQGNTGELFF.